Listed below are T cell receptor beta chains from one sample, sequenced in a study of CD8 T cells in Susac syndrome. MiXCR was run by TCRdb on the immunoSEQ multiplex PCR reads, yielding one entry per CDR3 protein. The table has about 120,000 distinct CDR3 sequences, 80% to 95% seen once. The sequencing sample was made of CD4+ T cells from PBMCs. These receptors were collected from a human donor in good health. CDR3s include the opening cysteine and the closing phenylalanine or tryptophan. The D gene is left open where the match is weak. Clone size appears in some rows only: once, few, many, or a class for an expanded clone.

j_call d_call clone_size v_call cdr3_nt cdr3_aa
TRBJ2-7 - - TRBV6-2/TRBV6-3 TGTGCCAGCAGTTACCCCGGGACCGCCTACGAGCAGTACTTC CASSYPGTAYEQYF
TRBJ2-7 - - TRBV7-2 TGTGCCAGCAGTTCCGTAACAGGGACGAGCGAGCAGTACTTC CASSSVTGTSEQYF
TRBJ2-5 - - TRBV19 TGTGCCAGTAGTATTAACTGGCAAGAGACCCAGTACTTC CASSINWQETQYF
TRBJ2-7 - - TRBV7-2 TGTGCCAGCAGCCCATCGGGAAATAGCTACGAGCAGTACTTC CASSPSGNSYEQYF
TRBJ2-7 - - TRBV3-1 TGTGCCAGCAGCCAAGCGCGGGGGCACTCCTCCTACGAGCAGTACTTC CASSQARGHSSYEQYF
TRBJ2-4 - - TRBV7-3 TGTGCCAGCAGCTTAAGTGGCGGAAGAAACATTCAGTACTTC CASSLSGGRNIQYF
TRBJ2-7 - - TRBV5-1 TGCGCCAGCAGCTTGAATCAGGGCTACGAGCAGTACTTC CASSLNQGYEQYF
TRBJ2-7 - - TRBV3-1 TGTGCCAGCAGCCAAGCGGGGCCTACGGGGGAGCAGTACTTC CASSQAGPTGEQYF
TRBJ1-2 - - TRBV28 TGTGCCAGCCAGCCGTCTAACTATGGCTACACCTTC CASQPSNYGYTF
TRBJ1-4 - - TRBV7-9 TGTGCCACCCCACCCGTCTCGGAACCCTTCAATCCAACTAATGAAAAACTGTTTTTT CATPPVSEPFNPTNEKLFF
TRBJ2-5 TRBD1 - TRBV9 TGTGCCAGCAGCGTAGGGGGGACAGGGCATGAGACCCAGTACTTC CASSVGGTGHETQYF
TRBJ1-2 - - TRBV25-1 TGTGCCAGCCGAGGGGCGTGGGGTGGCTACACCTTC CASRGAWGGYTF
TRBJ2-2 TRBD2 - TRBV4-2 TGTGCCAGCAGCCGAAACGTAGCGGGAGCTGGCACCGGGGAGCTGTTTTTT CASSRNVAGAGTGELFF
TRBJ2-1 TRBD2 once TRBV29-1 TGCAGCGCCGCGACTAGCGGGAGTCTCGGTGAGCAGTTCTTC CSAATSGSLGEQFF
TRBJ1-6 - - TRBV20-1 TGCAGTGCTAGAGACACAGCGAATTCACCCCTCCACTTT CSARDTANSPLHF
TRBJ1-1 TRBD1 - TRBV18 TGTGCCAGCTCAGCCCCACAGGGGGAAGCTTTCTTT CASSAPQGEAFF
TRBJ1-1 TRBD1 - TRBV9 TGTGCCAGCAGCGACGCCGGGACAGGGGGCACGAACACTGAAGCTTTCTTT CASSDAGTGGTNTEAFF
TRBJ1-5 - - TRBV5-5 TGTGCCAGCAGCTTGGCCACTACGGACAATCAGCCCCAGCATTTT CASSLATTDNQPQHF
TRBJ2-1 - - TRBV20-1 TGCAGTGCTGCGCGGACTTTCAATGAGCAGTTCTTC CSAARTFNEQFF
TRBJ1-3 - - TRBV29-1 TGCAGCGCTGGGGAAGACACCATATATTTT CSAGEDTIYF
TRBJ1-2 - - TRBV28 TGTGCCAGCAGAACCACCGGGACACTAAACTATGGCTACACCTTC CASRTTGTLNYGYTF
TRBJ1-2 - - TRBV29-1 TGCAGCGTCTATGGACATTTCTATGGCTACACCTTC CSVYGHFYGYTF
TRBJ2-2 - once TRBV29-1 TGCAGCGTTCAAGGAAGACAGACTCCTACCGGGGAGCTGTTTTTT CSVQGRQTPTGELFF
TRBJ2-6 - - TRBV7-9 TGTGCCAGCAGCTCGGCGGGGGCCAACGTCCTGACTTTC CASSSAGANVLTF
TRBJ2-5 TRBD2 - TRBV7-2 TGTGCCAGCAGCCCCGCCAGCGGGAGAGCAGAGACCCAGTACTTC CASSPASGRAETQYF
TRBJ2-1 TRBD1 - TRBV29-1 TGCAGCGTTGAAGATCTATCGATTACCCCCAGGGGGTCGAATTACAATGAGCAGTTCTTC CSVEDLSITPRGSNYNEQFF
TRBJ2-1 - - TRBV7-9 TGTGCCAGCAGCTTACGTCAGACCCACAATGAGCAGTTCTTC CASSLRQTHNEQFF
TRBJ2-1 TRBD2 - TRBV20-1 TGCAGTGCTAGGACGGGACTAGCGGGAGAGTACAATGAGCAGTTCTTC CSARTGLAGEYNEQFF
TRBJ2-4 TRBD1 - TRBV24-1 TGTGCCACCAGTGATTCGAACCGGGACAGGCGGAGTGGTCTGGCCAAAAACATTCAGTACTTC CATSDSNRDRRSGLAKNIQYF
TRBJ1-2 - once TRBV7-9 TGTGCCAGCAGAGAGAGCAGGGTTTCCAACTATGGCTACACCTTC CASRESRVSNYGYTF
TRBJ2-3 - - TRBV5-4 TGTGCCAGCAGCGCGGGTAGAGATACGCAGTATTTT CASSAGRDTQYF
TRBJ1-5 - - TRBV12-3/TRBV12-4 TGTGCCAGCAGTCCCCCTCCGGCGGCTCAGCCCCAGCATTTT CASSPPPAAQPQHF
TRBJ1-1 TRBD1 few TRBV18 TGTGCCAGCTCACCAAGACAGGGAATGAACACTGAAGCTTTCTTT CASSPRQGMNTEAFF
TRBJ1-4 - - TRBV6-6 TGTGCCTGCCGCGCAGCTCAATCGGAAAAACTGTTTTTT CACRAAQSEKLFF
TRBJ2-7 - - TRBV18 TGTGCCAGCTCGACAGGCGGGACAGAGTTGTACGAGCAGTACTTC CASSTGGTELYEQYF
TRBJ2-7 - - TRBV3-1 TGTGCCAGCAGCCGCGGCCTTTCCTACGAGCAGTACTTC CASSRGLSYEQYF
TRBJ1-1 TRBD1 once TRBV3-1 TGTGCCAGCAGCCTACTGACAGGGGGGAACACTGAAGCTTTCTTT CASSLLTGGNTEAFF
TRBJ1-5 - - TRBV20-1 TGCAGTGCTAGTCTTCCCGGGGGCACAAATCAGCCCCAGCATTTT CSASLPGGTNQPQHF
TRBJ2-1 TRBD2 - TRBV20-1 TGCAGTGCTAGGGGGGGACTAGCGGGGAGCTCCTACAATGAGCAGTTCTTC CSARGGLAGSSYNEQFF
TRBJ2-6 - - TRBV19 TGTGCCAGTAGCGAGGGAGGTGGCTCTGGGGCCAACGTCCTGACTTTC CASSEGGGSGANVLTF
TRBJ1-5 - - TRBV5-1 TGCGCCAGCAGTTTGGACGGGGGAAGTGGGCCCCAGCATTTT CASSLDGGSGPQHF
TRBJ2-3 TRBD2 - TRBV7-9 TGTGCCAGCAGCTTAACTAGCGGGAGGGGAGATACGCAGTATTTT CASSLTSGRGDTQYF
TRBJ2-5 - - TRBV20-1 TGCAGTGCTAGCTACAGTCAAGAGACCCAGTACTTC CSASYSQETQYF
TRBJ1-4 - - TRBV5-1 TGCGCCAGCAGCCCCTGGACGGGGGAAAAACTGTTTTTT CASSPWTGEKLFF
TRBJ1-5 - - TRBV29-1 TGCAGCGCTACGGTGGCCGGTGCTCAGGGGCCCCAGCATTTT CSATVAGAQGPQHF
TRBJ2-2 - - TRBV6-5 TGTGCCAGCAGTTACCGTGGTCCCACCGGGGAGCTGTTTTTT CASSYRGPTGELFF
TRBJ1-1 - - TRBV4-3 TGCGCCAGCAGCCAAGTAGTGGCGAACACTGAAGCTTTCTTT CASSQVVANTEAFF
TRBJ2-2 - - TRBV29-1 TGCAGCGTTCCCGCTGGGGCAGGGGGCGGGAGTAACACCGGGGAGCTGTTTTTT CSVPAGAGGGSNTGELFF
TRBJ1-2 - once TRBV20-1 TGCAGTGCTGTGGAACCCCACTTCCTTAGCTACACCTTC CSAVEPHFLSYTF
TRBJ2-3 TRBD2 - TRBV5-4 TGTGCCAGCAGGACATCGGGAGGGGGAACGGATACGCAGTATTTT CASRTSGGGTDTQYF